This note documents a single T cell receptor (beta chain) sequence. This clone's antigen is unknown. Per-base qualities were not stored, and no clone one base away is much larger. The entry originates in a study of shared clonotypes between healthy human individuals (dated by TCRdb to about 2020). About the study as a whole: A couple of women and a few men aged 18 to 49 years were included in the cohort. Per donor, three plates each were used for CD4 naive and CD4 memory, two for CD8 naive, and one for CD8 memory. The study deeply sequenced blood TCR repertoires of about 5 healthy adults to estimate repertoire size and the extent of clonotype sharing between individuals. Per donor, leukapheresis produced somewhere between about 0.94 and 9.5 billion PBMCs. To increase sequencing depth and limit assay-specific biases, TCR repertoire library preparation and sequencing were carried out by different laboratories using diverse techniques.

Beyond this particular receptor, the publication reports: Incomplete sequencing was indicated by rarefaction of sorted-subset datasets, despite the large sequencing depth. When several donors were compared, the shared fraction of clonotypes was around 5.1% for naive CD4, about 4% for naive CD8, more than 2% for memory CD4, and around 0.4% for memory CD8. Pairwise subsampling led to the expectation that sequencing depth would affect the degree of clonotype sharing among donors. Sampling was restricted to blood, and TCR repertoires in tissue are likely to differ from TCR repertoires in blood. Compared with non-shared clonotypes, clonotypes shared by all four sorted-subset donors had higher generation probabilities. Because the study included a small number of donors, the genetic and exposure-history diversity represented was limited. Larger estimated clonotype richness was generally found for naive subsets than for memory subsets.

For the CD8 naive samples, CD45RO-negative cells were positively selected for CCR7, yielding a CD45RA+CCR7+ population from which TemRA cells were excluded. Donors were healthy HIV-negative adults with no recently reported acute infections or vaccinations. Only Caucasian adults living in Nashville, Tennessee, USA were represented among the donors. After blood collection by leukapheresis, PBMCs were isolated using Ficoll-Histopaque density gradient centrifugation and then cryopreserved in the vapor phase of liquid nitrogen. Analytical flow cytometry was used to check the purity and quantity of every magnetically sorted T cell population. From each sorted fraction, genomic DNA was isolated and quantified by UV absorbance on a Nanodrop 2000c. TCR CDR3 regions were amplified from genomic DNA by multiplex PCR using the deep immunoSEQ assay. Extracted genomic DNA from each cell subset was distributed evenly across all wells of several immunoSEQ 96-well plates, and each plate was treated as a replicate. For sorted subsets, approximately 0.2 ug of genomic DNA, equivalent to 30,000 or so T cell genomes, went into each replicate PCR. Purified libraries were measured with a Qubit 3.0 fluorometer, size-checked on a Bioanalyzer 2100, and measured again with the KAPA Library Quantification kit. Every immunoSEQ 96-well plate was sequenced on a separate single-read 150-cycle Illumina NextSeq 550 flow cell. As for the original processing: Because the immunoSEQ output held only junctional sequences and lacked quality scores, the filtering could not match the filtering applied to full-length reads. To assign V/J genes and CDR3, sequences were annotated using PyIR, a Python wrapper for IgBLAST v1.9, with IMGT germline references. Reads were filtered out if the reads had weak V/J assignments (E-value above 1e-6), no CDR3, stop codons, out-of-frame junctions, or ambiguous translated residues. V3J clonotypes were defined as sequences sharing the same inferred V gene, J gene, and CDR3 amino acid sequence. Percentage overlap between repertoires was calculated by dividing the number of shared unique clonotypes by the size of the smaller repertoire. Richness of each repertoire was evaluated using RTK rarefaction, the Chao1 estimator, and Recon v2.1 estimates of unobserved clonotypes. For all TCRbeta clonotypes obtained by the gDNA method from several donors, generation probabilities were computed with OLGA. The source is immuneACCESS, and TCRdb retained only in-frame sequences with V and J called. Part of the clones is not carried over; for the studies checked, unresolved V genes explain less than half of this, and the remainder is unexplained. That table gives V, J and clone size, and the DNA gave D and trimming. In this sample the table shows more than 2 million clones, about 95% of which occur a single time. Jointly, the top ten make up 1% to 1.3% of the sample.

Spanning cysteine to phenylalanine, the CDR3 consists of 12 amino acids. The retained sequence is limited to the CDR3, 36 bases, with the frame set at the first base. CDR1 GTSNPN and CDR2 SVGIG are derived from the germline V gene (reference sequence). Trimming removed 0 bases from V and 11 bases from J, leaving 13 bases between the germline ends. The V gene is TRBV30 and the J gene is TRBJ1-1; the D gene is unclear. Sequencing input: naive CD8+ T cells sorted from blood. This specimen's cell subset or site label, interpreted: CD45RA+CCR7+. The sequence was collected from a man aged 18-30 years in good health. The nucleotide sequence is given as TGTGCCTGGAGTGTAGGGCTCCTGGAGGCTTTCTTT. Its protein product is CAWSVGLLEAFF.